This TCR beta chain was observed in a study of identical twins. A template switching step contributed a universal primer site, while unique molecular identifiers were present in the cDNA. From the 5' RACE reads, TCRdb called clonotypes with MiXCR, one entry per CDR3 protein. The sample gives around 550,000 distinct CDR3 sequences, around 15% of which show up once; around 0.48% is in the top ten. V was clipped by 3 bases and J by 3 bases, with 17 bases between them. The CDR3 consists of 16 residues. The germline gives CDR1 SEHNR, CDR2 FQNEAQ (reference sequence). These data were also filed under a second study, of yellow fever vaccine responses in identical twins.

The sequencing sample was made of CD4+ T cells sorted from blood. The sequence was collected from a woman under 30 in good health. V gene TRBV7-9 combines with J gene TRBJ1-1; possibly TRBD1 for D (6 bases). The CDR3 DNA sequence: TGTGCCAGCAGCTTGGGGGGCGGGGAACGGGACACTGAAGCTTTCTTT. It codes for CASSLGGGERDTEAFF.